The next 14 T cell receptor beta chains were all read from a single sample in a study of early T cells in non-severe SARS-CoV-2 infection. Each CDR3 protein is one row after TCRdb ran MiXCR on the 5' RACE reads. The sample gives tens of thousands of distinct CDR3 sequences, approximately 6% of which show up once; 7.6% is in the top ten. Sequenced sample: whole blood. These receptors originate from an adult who was a healthcare worker with PCR-confirmed SARS-CoV-2 infection or an uninfected control (not recorded which).

This chain joins TRBV10-1 and TRBJ1-3; TRBD1 matches 10 bases. V dropped 3 bases and J dropped 4; count of bases not matched to a gene: 6. This CDR3 comprises 16 residues. Per germline, CDR1 WNHNN and CDR2 SYGVQD (reference sequence). CDR3 DNA: TGCGCCAGCAGTGACCCCGGGACAGGGGCAGGAAACACCATATATTTT. It translates to CASSDPGTGAGNTIYF.

The V and J genes are TRBV27 and TRBJ2-7, with TRBD1 matching over 8 bases. This CDR3 has 15 amino acids. Germline values: CDR1 MNHEY, CDR2 SMNVEV (reference sequence). Trimming at V came to 5 bases and at J to 5 bases, leaving 11 bases not matched to a gene. The CDR3 DNA reads TGTGCCAGCAGTACTTACAGGGGGAGCTTTAACGAGCAGTACTTC. Translating it yields CASSTYRGSFNEQYF.

The sample holds many counts of this clonotype. J is TRBJ2-2 and V is TRBV12-3 or TRBV12-4; weak D call: TRBD2 (5 bases). Trimming stripped 2 bases from V and 2 bases from J, with 9 bases between. The length of the CDR3 is 15 residues. The CDR3 is CASSLLADNTGELFF. The CDR3 coding sequence is TGTGCCAGCAGTTTACTAGCCGACAACACCGGGGAGCTGTTTTTT.

Ten or more counts support this clonotype. The chain joins TRBV29-1 to TRBJ1-1; D uncertain. Germline-derived CDR1 and CDR2 are SQVTM and ANQGSEA. This CDR3 has 14 residues. Trimming took off 3 bases at V and 10 bases at J, with 21 bases between the two ends. The chain's CDR3 is CSVEPQDQVYGAFF. In DNA form, the CDR3 reads TGCAGCGTTGAGCCCCAGGATCAGGTGTATGGAGCTTTCTTT. Based on the CDR3 plus reference TRBV29-1 and TRBJ1-1, the full variable domain is SAVISQKPSRDICQRGTSLTIQCQVDSQVTMMFWYRQQPGQSLTLIATANQGSEATYESGFVIDKFPISRPNLTFSTLTVSNMSPEDSSIYLCSVEPQDQVYGAFFGQGTRLTVV.

The chain uses TRBV4-1 and TRBJ1-1, with D tentatively TRBD1 (5 bases). Trimming removed 2 bases at V and 3 bases at J, with 10 bases between. This CDR3 region has 14 residues. Germline V lookup: CDR1 MGHRA, CDR2 YSYEKL. CDR3 amino acids: CASSQTGGDTEAFF. Written as DNA, the CDR3 is TGCGCCAGCAGCCAAACGGGAGGGGACACTGAAGCTTTCTTT.

Many counts were recorded for this clonotype. The genes are TRBV11-2 and TRBJ1-3; TRBD1 is a possible D gene (6 bases). Germline CDR1 and CDR2: SGHAT and FQNNGV. CDR3 length: 16 amino acids. The germline V and J ends were trimmed by 1 base and 0 bases, with 10 bases remaining between them. The CDR3 bases are TGTGCCAGCAGCTTAGCGACAGGCCTCTCTGGAAACACCATATATTTT. Its protein is CASSLATGLSGNTIYF.

This chain connects TRBV7-2 to TRBJ1-5; tentative D call: TRBD1 (6 bases). The germline V gene encodes CDR1 SGHTA and CDR2 FQGNSA. Deletions cut 5 bases from V and 0 bases from J, with 14 bases between. The CDR3 runs to 16 residues. CDR3 nucleotide sequence: TGTGCCAGCAGCCAGGGGACGGATTATAGCAATCAGCCCCAGCATTTT. Translation gives CASSQGTDYSNQPQHF.

This clonotype was counted ten times or more. The V call is TRBV21-1, the J call TRBJ2-5; no DNA check was done on the table's D call, TRBD1. TRBV21-1 is a documented pseudogene. This CDR3 is 17 amino acids long. Here the CDR3 DNA reads TGTGCCAGCATCCTTCTACCGGGACAGGGGGCCGGAGAGACCCAGTACTTC. Residues: CASILLPGQGAGETQYF.

In its sample, this clonotype was seen many times. This sequence joins TRBV7-9 and TRBJ2-7, with 9 bases aligning to TRBD1. CDR3 length: 14 residues. J gave up 11 bases and V 2 bases, and 10 bases lay outside the gene matches. Germline values: CDR1 SEHNR, CDR2 FQNEAQ (reference sequence). The CDR3 DNA sequence: TGTGCCAGCAGCTTATTGGGGGACAGGGCTTCGAAGTACTTC. Translated: CASSLLGDRASKYF.

The J gene is TRBJ1-3, the V gene TRBV3-1; D is undetermined. Per the germline V gene, CDR1 is LGHDT and CDR2 is YNNKEL (reference sequence). Trimming took off 4 bases at V and 0 bases at J, with 10 bases between the two ends. The CDR3 contains 15 residues. The CDR3 protein is CASSPPGTSGNTIYF. The CDR3 DNA is TGTGCCAGCAGCCCGCCCGGTACCTCTGGAAACACCATATATTTT. The full variable domain, its missing parts supplied by reference TRBV3-1 and TRBJ1-3, is DTAVSQTPKYLVTQMGNDKSIKCEQNLGHDTMYWYKQDSKKFLKIMFSYNNKELIINETVPNRFSPKSPDKAHLNLHINSLELGDSAVYFCASSPPGTSGNTIYFGEGSWLTVV.

In the case of this clonotype: The junction departs from the called germline gene at one end, perhaps through a read error. V gene TRBV28 combines with J gene TRBJ2-7, with D unresolved. The germline CDR1 and CDR2 sequences are MDHEN and SYDVKM. The CDR3 extends over 12 amino acids. The CDR3 loop is CACSMVSYEQYF. As DNA, the CDR3 is TGTGCCTGCAGCATGGTATCCTACGAGCAGTACTTC.

The rearrangement links TRBV5-1 to TRBJ1-5; a possible D gene is TRBD1 (5 bases). The V gene's germline CDR1 is SGHRS and CDR2 YFSETQ. V lost 2 bases to trimming and J lost 2 bases, with 11 bases between them. The CDR3 covers 15 residues. The CDR3 DNA follows: TGCGCCAGCAGCTTTGGTGTGGGGCGCAATCAGCCCCAGCATTTT. Residues: CASSFGVGRNQPQHF.

This clonotype was detected many times. The chain combines TRBV24-1 with TRBJ2-3; 10 positions agree with TRBD1. Germline CDR1 KGHDR, CDR2 SFDVKD. With 5 bases clipped from V and 6 bases from J, the junction kept 10 bases outside the gene matches. The CDR3 has 16 residues. CDR3 coding DNA: TGTGCCACCAGTGTCTGGGGGGGACAGGGGAAGGATACGCAGTATTTT. This gives the protein CATSVWGGQGKDTQYF.

In its sample, this clonotype was seen many times. V gene TRBV2 combines with J gene TRBJ2-4; D is unclear. The V gene lost 6 bases and the J gene lost 7 bases, with 4 bases spanning the gap. Germline V CDR1 and CDR2: SNHLY, FYNNEI. CDR3 size: 10 residues. The CDR3 region has the DNA TGTGCCAGCAGGTTCAACATTCAGTACTTC. It translates to CASRFNIQYF. Using reference TRBV2 and TRBJ2-4 for the parts outside the CDR3, the full variable domain is EPEVTQTPSHQVTQMGQEVILRCVPISNHLYFYWYRQILGQKVEFLVSFYNNEISEKSEIFDDQFSVERPDGSNFTLKIRSTKLEDSAMYFCASRFNIQYFGAGTRLSVL.